One and the same sample provided the 8 T cell receptor beta chains below, sequenced in a study of T cell responses to AZD1222 COVID-19 vaccine. Sequencing was performed with immunoSEQ multiplex PCR; in TCRdb, only in-frame clones are kept and a portion is missing. The data show 150,000 to 200,000 clones, around 92% seen once. The sequences come from peripheral blood, collected on day 0 of AZD1222 vaccination. The receptors were sampled from an adult in good health.

This chain joins TRBV5-6 and TRBJ1-2; TRBD1 is a possible D gene (6 bases). This CDR3 has 14 residues. Germline loops: CDR1 SGHDT, CDR2 YYEEEE. Deletions cut 3 bases from V and 5 bases from J, with 14 bases between. The CDR3 sequence is CASSSNYREYGYTF. The CDR3 DNA reads TGTGCCAGCAGCTCAAACTACAGGGAATATGGCTACACCTTC.

In this sample, this clone turned up a few times. J is TRBJ1-2 and V is TRBV18; D gene ambiguous. The CDR3 runs to 12 residues. V was clipped by 5 bases and J by 2 bases, with 6 bases between them. Germline V lookup: CDR1 KGHSH, CDR2 LQKENI. CDR3 amino acids: CASSSNNYGYTF. The CDR3, as DNA: TGTGCCAGCTCATCTAACAACTATGGCTACACCTTC.

V and J are TRBV27 and TRBJ1-2, with 8 nucleotides matching TRBD1. V trimming: 10 bases; J trimming: 8 bases; junction bases outside the gene matches: 9. The CDR3 has 12 amino acids. CDR1 MNHEY and CDR2 SMNVEV come from the germline V gene (reference sequence). The CDR3 protein is CATHQGAGGYTF. CDR3 coding DNA: TGTGCCACCCACCAGGGGGCGGGCGGCTACACCTTC.

This rearrangement joins TRBV4-1 to TRBJ1-1; possible D gene TRBD1, 6 bases. The CDR3 length is 16 residues. Trimming removed 0 bases at V and 4 bases at J, with 15 bases between. Germline loops: CDR1 MGHRA, CDR2 YSYEKL. CDR3 amino acids: CASSQDRLGARTEAFF. CDR3 DNA sequence: TGCGCCAGCAGCCAAGATCGTTTGGGGGCGCGCACTGAAGCTTTCTTT.

The J gene is TRBJ2-3, the V gene TRBV5-1; 7 nucleotides align to TRBD1. This CDR3 has 13 residues. From germline, CDR1 is SGHRS and CDR2 YFSETQ. V dropped 2 bases and J dropped 6; count of bases not matched to a gene: 3. CDR3 nucleotides: TGCGCCAGCAGCTTAAAGGGGGCGGATACGCAGTATTTT. As protein: CASSLKGADTQYF.

The rearrangement joins TRBV27 to TRBJ2-7; a possible D gene is TRBD1 (5 bases). V lost 2 bases and J lost 5, with 10 bases in between. This CDR3 contains 13 residues. Germline V gene lookup returns CDR1 MNHEY and CDR2 SMNVEV (reference sequence). CDR3 loop: CASSLRQGHEQYF. Here the CDR3 DNA reads TGTGCCAGCAGTTTACGGCAGGGTCACGAGCAGTACTTC.

The chain carries TRBV2 and TRBJ1-4; D gene unclear. Germline V lookup: CDR1 SNHLY, CDR2 FYNNEI. The V gene lost 6 bases and the J gene lost 1 base, with 9 bases spanning the gap. CDR3 length equals 14 residues. CDR3 in amino acids: CASRAHGTNEKLFF. CDR3 DNA: TGTGCCAGCAGGGCACACGGAACTAATGAAAAACTGTTTTTT.

The chain joins TRBV7-8 to TRBJ2-7; D possibly matches TRBD1 or TRBD2 (7 bases each). The CDR3 consists of 14 residues. Trimming pared 1 base from V and 6 bases from J, leaving 13 bases between. In germline, CDR1 is SGHVS, CDR2 FQNEAQ. The CDR3 nucleotides read TGTGCCAGCAGCTTAGAGGGGGCGGGGGCCGAGCAGTACTTC. Translation: CASSLEGAGAEQYF.